One and the same sample provided the 3 T cell receptor beta chains below, sequenced in a study of T cells after yellow fever vaccination (dated by TCRdb to between 2018 and 2021). This specimen's treatment or condition label, interpreted: live attenuated yellow fever vaccine strain. The library was produced with 5' RACE. TCRdb lists the instrument as Illumina NovaSeq 6000. Using fastp trimming at Q25 and MiXCR clonotype assembly, TCRdb reanalyzed the public sequencing data and kept in-frame beta chains. Each entry merges the rows of one CDR3 protein and shows their most common DNA and genes. The sample table holds around 320,000 distinct CDR3 sequences, of which roughly 10% were seen once. The ten largest clones take up about 3% of the sample. Sequencing used CD4+ T cells sorted from PBMCs, obtained 45 days after the yellow fever booster vaccination. The receptors were gathered from a man between 18 and 29 years old who received the YFV17D yellow fever vaccine.

The table lists this clonotype with a few counts. V usage is TRBV21-1 and J usage is TRBJ1-6; no DNA check was done on the table's D call, TRBD1. TRBV21-1 is termed a pseudogene. The CDR3 length is 15 residues. CDR3 region: CATPRGRGNNSPLHF. The CDR3 nucleotides read TGTGCCACCCCTCGGGGGCGTGGGAATAATTCACCCCTCCACTTT.

The chain is built from TRBV20-1 and TRBJ1-3; possible D gene TRBD1, 6 bases. Germline V gives CDR1 DFQATT, CDR2 SNEGSKA (reference sequence). V lost 5 bases and J 0 bases, leaving 14 bases between the germline ends. The CDR3 has 15 amino acids. The CDR3 sequence is CSAGGTPSSGNTIYF. The CDR3 nucleotides are TGCAGTGCTGGGGGGACACCAAGCTCTGGAAACACCATATATTTT.

This clonotype was found many times. The chain combines TRBV5-1 with TRBJ2-7; no reliable D call. Trimming left V 4 bases short and J 3 bases short, with 11 bases between. CDR1 is SGHRS and CDR2 is YFSETQ in the germline V gene. The CDR3 has 13 residues. The CDR3: CASSLPGRYEQYF. The CDR3 region has the DNA TGCGCCAGCAGCCTCCCGGGTCGCTACGAGCAGTACTTC.